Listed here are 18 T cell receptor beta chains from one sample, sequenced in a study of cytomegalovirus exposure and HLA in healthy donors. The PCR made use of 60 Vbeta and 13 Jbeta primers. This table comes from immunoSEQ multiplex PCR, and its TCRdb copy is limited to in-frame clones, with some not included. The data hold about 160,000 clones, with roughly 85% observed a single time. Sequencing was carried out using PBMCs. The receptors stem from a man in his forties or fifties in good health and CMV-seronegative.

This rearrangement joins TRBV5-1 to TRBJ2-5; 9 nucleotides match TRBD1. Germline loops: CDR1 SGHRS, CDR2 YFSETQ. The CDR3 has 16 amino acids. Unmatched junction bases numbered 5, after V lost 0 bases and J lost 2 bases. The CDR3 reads CASSLGDRGGQETQYF. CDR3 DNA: TGCGCCAGCAGCTTGGGCGACAGGGGGGGTCAAGAGACCCAGTACTTC.

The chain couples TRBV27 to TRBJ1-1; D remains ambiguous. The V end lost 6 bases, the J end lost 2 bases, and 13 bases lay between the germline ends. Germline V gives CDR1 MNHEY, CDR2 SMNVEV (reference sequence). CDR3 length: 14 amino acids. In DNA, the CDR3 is TGTGCCAGCAGCCCGGGGAGAACTAACACTGAAGCTTTCTTT. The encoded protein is CASSPGRTNTEAFF.

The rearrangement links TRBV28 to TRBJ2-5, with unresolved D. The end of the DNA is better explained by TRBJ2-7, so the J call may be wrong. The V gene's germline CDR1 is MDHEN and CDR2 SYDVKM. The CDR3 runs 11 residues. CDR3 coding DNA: TGTGCCAGCTTAAGCGACGCCGAGCAGTACTTC. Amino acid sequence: CASLSDAEQYF.

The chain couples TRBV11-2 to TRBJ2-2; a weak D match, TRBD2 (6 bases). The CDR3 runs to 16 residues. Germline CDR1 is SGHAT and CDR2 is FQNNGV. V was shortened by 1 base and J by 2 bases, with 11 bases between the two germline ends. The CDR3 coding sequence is TGTGCCAGCAGCTTAGGGCCGGGACTTAACACCGGGGAGCTGTTTTTT. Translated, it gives CASSLGPGLNTGELFF.

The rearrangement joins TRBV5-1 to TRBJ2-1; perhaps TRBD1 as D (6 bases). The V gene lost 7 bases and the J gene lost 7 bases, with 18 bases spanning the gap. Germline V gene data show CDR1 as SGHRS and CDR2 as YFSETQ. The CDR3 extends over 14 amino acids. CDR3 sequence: CASADRRENNEQFF. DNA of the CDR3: TGCGCCAGCGCCGACAGGCGAGAAAATAATGAGCAGTTCTTC.

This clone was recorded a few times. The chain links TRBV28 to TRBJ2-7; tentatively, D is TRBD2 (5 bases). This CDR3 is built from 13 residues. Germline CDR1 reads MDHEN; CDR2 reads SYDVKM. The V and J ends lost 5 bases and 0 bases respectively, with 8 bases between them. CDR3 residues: CASSTRPSYEQYF. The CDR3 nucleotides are TGTGCCAGCAGTACTAGACCCTCCTACGAGCAGTACTTC.

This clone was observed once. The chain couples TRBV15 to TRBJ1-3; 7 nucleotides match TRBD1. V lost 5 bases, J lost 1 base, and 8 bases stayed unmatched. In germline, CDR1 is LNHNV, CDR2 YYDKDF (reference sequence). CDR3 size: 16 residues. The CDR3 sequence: CATSSQGRESGNTIYF. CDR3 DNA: TGTGCCACCAGCTCACAGGGGCGGGAATCTGGAAACACCATATATTTT.

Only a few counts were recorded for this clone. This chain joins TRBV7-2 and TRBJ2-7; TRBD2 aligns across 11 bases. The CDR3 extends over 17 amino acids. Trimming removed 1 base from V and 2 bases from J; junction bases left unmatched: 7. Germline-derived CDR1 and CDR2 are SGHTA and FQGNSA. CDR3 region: CASSLVPPGLAAYEQYF. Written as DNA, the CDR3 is TGTGCCAGCAGCTTAGTTCCTCCGGGACTAGCGGCCTACGAGCAGTACTTC. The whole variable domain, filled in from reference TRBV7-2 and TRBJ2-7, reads GAGVSQSPSNKVTEKGKDVELRCDPISGHTALYWYRQSLGQGLEFLIYFQGNSAPDKSGLPSDRFSAERTGGSVSTLTIQRTQQEDSAVYLCASSLVPPGLAAYEQYFGPGTRLTVT.

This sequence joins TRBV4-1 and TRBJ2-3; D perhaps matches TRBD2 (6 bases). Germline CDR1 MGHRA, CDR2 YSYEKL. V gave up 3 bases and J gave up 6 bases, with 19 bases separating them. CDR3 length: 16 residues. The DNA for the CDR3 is TGCGCCAGCAGCCAGGGGGGTAGTACTCGGGTGGATACGCAGTATTTT. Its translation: CASSQGGSTRVDTQYF.

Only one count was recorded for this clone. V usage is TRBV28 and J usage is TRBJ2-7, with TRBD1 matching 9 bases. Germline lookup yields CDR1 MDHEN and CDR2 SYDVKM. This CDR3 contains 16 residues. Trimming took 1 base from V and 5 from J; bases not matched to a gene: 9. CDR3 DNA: TGTGCCAGCAGTTTATATACAGGGGGCGCGTCGGACGAGCAGTACTTC. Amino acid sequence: CASSLYTGGASDEQYF.

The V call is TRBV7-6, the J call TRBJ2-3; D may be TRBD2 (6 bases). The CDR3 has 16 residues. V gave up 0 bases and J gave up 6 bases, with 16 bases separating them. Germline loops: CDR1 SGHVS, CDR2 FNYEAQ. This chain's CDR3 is CASSLASAGIHDTQYF. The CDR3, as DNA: TGTGCCAGCAGCTTAGCATCGGCGGGGATTCACGATACGCAGTATTTT.

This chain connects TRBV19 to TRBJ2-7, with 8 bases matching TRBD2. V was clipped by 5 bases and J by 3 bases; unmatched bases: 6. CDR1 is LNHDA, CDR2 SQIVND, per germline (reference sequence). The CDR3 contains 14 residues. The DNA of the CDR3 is TGTGCCAGTAGTTTTAGCGGGATGGGCTACGAGCAGTACTTC. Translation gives CASSFSGMGYEQYF.

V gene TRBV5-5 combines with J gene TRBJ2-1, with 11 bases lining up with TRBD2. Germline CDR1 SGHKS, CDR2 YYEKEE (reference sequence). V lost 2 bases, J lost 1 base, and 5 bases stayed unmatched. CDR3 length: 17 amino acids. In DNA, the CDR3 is TGTGCCAGCAGCTTTAGCGGGAGGGCCGGATCCTACAATGAGCAGTTCTTC. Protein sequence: CASSFSGRAGSYNEQFF.

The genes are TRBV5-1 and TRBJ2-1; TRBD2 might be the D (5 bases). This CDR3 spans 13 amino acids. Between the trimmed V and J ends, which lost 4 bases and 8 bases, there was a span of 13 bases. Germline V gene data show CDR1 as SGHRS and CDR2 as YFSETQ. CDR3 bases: TGCGCCAGCAGCCCTAACGGACTGGATGAGCAGTTCTTC. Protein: CASSPNGLDEQFF.

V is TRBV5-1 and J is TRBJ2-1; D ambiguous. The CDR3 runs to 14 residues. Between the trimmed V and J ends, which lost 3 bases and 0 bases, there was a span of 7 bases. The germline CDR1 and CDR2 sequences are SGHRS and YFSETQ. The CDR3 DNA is TGCGCCAGCAGCTCCTCTAGCTCCTACAATGAGCAGTTCTTC. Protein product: CASSSSSSYNEQFF. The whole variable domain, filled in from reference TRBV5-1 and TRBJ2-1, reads KAGVTQTPRYLIKTRGQQVTLSCSPISGHRSVSWYQQTPGQGLQFLFEYFSETQRNKGNFPGRFSGRQFSNSRSEMNVSTLELGDSALYLCASSSSSSYNEQFFGPGTRLTVL.

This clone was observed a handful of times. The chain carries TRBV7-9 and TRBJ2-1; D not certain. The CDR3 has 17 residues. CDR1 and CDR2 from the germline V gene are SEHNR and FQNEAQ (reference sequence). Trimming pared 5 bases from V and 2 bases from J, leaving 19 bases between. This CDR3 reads CASSPTTITPAYNEQFF. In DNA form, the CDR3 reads TGTGCCAGCAGCCCCACCACTATTACCCCAGCCTACAATGAGCAGTTCTTC.

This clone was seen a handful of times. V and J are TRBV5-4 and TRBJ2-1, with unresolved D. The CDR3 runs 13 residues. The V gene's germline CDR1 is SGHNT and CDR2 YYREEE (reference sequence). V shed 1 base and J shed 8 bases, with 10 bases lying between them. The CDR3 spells CASSLTGGDEQFF. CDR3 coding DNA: TGTGCCAGCAGCTTGACGGGTGGCGATGAGCAGTTCTTC. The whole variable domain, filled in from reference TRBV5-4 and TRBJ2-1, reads ETGVTQSPTHLIKTRGQQVTLRCSSQSGHNTVSWYQQALGQGPQFIFQYYREEENGRGNFPPRFSGLQFPNYSSELNVNALELDDSALYLCASSLTGGDEQFFGPGTRLTVL.

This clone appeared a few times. The CDR3 reads CASSEPGLGEQYF. In DNA form, the CDR3 reads TGCGCCAGCAGCGAGCCGGGACTAGGGGAGCAGTACTTC. The chain employs TRBV5-1 and TRBJ2-7; 8 bases match TRBD2. Germline lookup yields CDR1 SGHRS and CDR2 YFSETQ. V was clipped by 4 bases and J by 7 bases; unmatched bases: 7. The CDR3 spans 13 residues.